This TCR beta chain was documented in a study of blood T cell repertoires in COVID-19. Study-level information: Italy, Spain and the United States were the sources of the convalescent and acute COVID-19 samples.

Authors' data handling: Amplifying reference gene primers gave estimates of nucleated cell counts. The data were produced by immunoSEQ multiplex PCR, yet TCRdb's version contains in-frame clones alone and is incomplete. For V, J and clone size, that table is used; D and trimming come from the DNA. The sample lists around 93,000 clones; about 86% were seen once. Trimming stripped 0 bases from V and 7 bases from J, with 11 bases between. The CDR3 covers 14 residues. Germline V gene sequence: CDR1 SGDLS, CDR2 YYNGEE. This rearrangement joins TRBV9 to TRBJ1-5; possible D gene TRBD1, 6 bases. The clonotype comes from a human donor in a cohort sampled during active COVID-19. The specimen sequenced was peripheral blood. CDR3 DNA: TGTGCCAGCAGCGTAGATTCGGACAGCCAGCCCCAGCATTTT. As protein: CASSVDSDSQPQHF.